The sequence of this T cell receptor (beta chain) was determined in a study of memory CD4+ T cells and cytomegalovirus serostatus (dated by TCRdb to the late 2010s). Looking at the study overall: The 35 or so healthy Belgian adults in the cohort included 9 who were CMV seropositive and 24 who were CMV seronegative. The study sequenced CD4+ memory TCRbeta repertoires of a Belgian cohort with known cytomegalovirus serostatus to replicate a published TCR-based CMV serostatus classifier.

Genomic DNA was extracted from sorted cells with the Quick-DNA Microprep Kit. TCRbeta DNA was amplified with the immunoSEQ hsTCRbeta kit following the manufacturer's protocol. TCRbeta libraries were sequenced on an Illumina MiSeq instrument. The source study handled its data this way. Following removal of out-of-frame sequences, about 2,200,000 distinct TCRbeta sequences were retained, with an average of roughly 70,000 per individual. Each individual was scored by the count of 164 previously reported CMV-associated TCRbeta sequences and the total productive distinct TCRbeta count. A beta-binomial model was reimplemented in Python, and random forests from scikit-learn, run with default parameters, were trained on data from the US cohort. Classifier performance on the Belgian cohort was summarized as median AUC with percentile confidence intervals calculated over 10,000 bootstrap iterations. TCRdb's version of the immuneACCESS table is confined to in-frame rearrangements and falls short of the full clone set. An unresolved V gene accounts for under half of the shortfall where checked; the remainder is of unknown origin. V and J calls and clone size follow that table, whereas D and trimming were derived from the DNA. Recorded for this sample are some 73,000 clones; roughly 78% of them occurred a single time. Of the sample, approximately 2.4% is held by the ten largest clones.

Study-wide conclusions, independent of this receptor: For predicting CMV serostatus, the median bootstrapped AUC was approximately 0.96 using the original framework and 0.91 using a US-trained random forest. Only CD4+CD45RO+ memory cells were sequenced, unlike the original study, which covered naive and memory CD4+ and CD8+ populations. Among the 150 to 200 previously reported CMV-associated TCRbeta sequences, 67 showed up in the CD4+ memory repertoires, with each one found in between one and five individuals. On the Belgian cohort, the classifier based on the original framework reached a median bootstrapped AUC of 0.95, with a 95% CI of 0.76-1.00. The results were interpreted as suggesting that the CMV-associated TCR signature is mostly present in the CD4+ memory repertoire.

Turning to this clone: This receptor's antigen is unknown. Base qualities are not recorded, but no much larger clone differs from it by a single base.

A FACSAria II was used to sort memory CD4+ T cells, defined as single viable CD3+CD4+CD8-CD45RO+ cells. CMV serostatus was determined with a Roche Elecsys assay detecting serum IgG against CMV pp150, pp28, p38 and p52. Once the samples were thawed, total CD4+ T cells were enriched through positive selection using CD4 magnetic microbeads. The samples came from a separate study whose specific focus was interrogating the CD4+ T cell memory repertoire. Following standard operating procedures, peripheral blood mononuclear cells were isolated and cryopreserved, while serum was kept at -80 degrees C. CD3-PerCP (BW264/56), CD4-APC (RPA-T4), CD45RO-PE (UCHT1) and CD8-Pacific Orange (3B5) antibodies were used for staining, and non-viable cells were excluded with Sytox blue. Material: memory CD4+ T cells from blood. This TCR was sampled from an adult in good health and CMV-seropositive.

CDR3 sequence: CASSPTGCLYEQYF. At the DNA level, the sequence is TGTGCCAGCAGCCCGACGGGCTGCCTCTACGAGCAGTACTTC. Recombination connected TRBV7-6 to TRBJ2-7, with no confidently assigned D gene. Measured from the cysteine to the phenylalanine, the CDR3 is 14 residues long. This entry keeps only the CDR3 DNA: 42 bases, framed from base 1. Deletion took 5 bases off V and 3 bases off J, with a span of 14 bases between the germline ends. The germline V gene provides CDR1 SGHVS and CDR2 FNYEAQ.